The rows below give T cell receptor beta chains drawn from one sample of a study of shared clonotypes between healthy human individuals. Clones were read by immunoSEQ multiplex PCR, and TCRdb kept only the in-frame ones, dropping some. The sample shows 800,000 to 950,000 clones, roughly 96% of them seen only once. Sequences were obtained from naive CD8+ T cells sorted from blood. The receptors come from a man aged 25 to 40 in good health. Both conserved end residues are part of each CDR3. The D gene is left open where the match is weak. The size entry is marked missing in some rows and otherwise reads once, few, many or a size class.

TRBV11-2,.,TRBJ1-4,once,TGTGCCAGCACAACCCTGGGGGAACTGTTTTTT,CASTTLGELFF
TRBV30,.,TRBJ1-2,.,TGTGCCTGGAGTGATCTTAACTATGGCTACACCTTC,CAWSDLNYGYTF
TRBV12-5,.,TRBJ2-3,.,TGTGCTAGTGGTTTCTCAAGGGGGGGAGATACGCAGTATTTT,CASGFSRGGDTQYF
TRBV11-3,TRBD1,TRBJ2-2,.,TGTGCCAGCAGCCCTCGCCCGGGACAGGGTTTAGGGAACACCGGGGAGCTGTTTTTT,CASSPRPGQGLGNTGELFF
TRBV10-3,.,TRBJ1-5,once,TGTGCCATCAGTACAGGTGAGAAGCAGCCCCAGCATTTT,CAISTGEKQPQHF
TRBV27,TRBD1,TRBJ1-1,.,TGTGCCAGCAGAGGACAGGGCAACACTGAAGCTTTCTTT,CASRGQGNTEAFF
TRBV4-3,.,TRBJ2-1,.,TGCGCCAGCAGCCAAGTGGACCGCTACAATGAGCAGTTCTTC,CASSQVDRYNEQFF
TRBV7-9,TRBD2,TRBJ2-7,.,TGTGCCAGCAGCTTAGCGGGGGGGACCTCGTACGAGCAGTACTTC,CASSLAGGTSYEQYF
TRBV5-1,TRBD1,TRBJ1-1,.,TGCGCCAGCCAAGCTTGGAACGGACAGGGTCCGCCTGAAGCTTTCTTT,CASQAWNGQGPPEAFF
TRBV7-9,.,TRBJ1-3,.,TGTGCCAGCAGCTTAGTGACGGCAGGGGATGAAGGAAACACCATATATTTT,CASSLVTAGDEGNTIYF
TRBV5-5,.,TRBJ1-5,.,TGTGCCAGCAGGAAAGAGATACAGAGCAATCAGCCCCAGCATTTT,CASRKEIQSNQPQHF
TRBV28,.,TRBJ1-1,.,TGTGCCAGCAGTCAACAGATTCCTGAAGCTTTCTTT,CASSQQIPEAFF
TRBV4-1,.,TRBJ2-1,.,TGCGCCAGCAGCCAAGTACTAGGATCTAGGGTCGGGGGAAACAATGAGCAGTTCTTC,CASSQVLGSRVGGNNEQFF
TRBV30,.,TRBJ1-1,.,TGTGCCTGGACGCCGCTGAACACTGAAGCTTTCTTT,CAWTPLNTEAFF
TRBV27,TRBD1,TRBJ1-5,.,TGTGCCAGCAGTACCCTGACAGGGTACAGCAATCAGCCCCAGCATTTT,CASSTLTGYSNQPQHF
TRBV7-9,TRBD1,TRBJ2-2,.,TGTGCCAGCAGCCCTGCAGGGGGCCAAAACACCGGGGAGCTGTTTTTT,CASSPAGGQNTGELFF
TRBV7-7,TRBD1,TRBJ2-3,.,TGTGCCAGCAGCTTTAGGGGGCGCGCGACAGATACGCAGTATTTT,CASSFRGRATDTQYF
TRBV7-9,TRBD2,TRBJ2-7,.,TGTGCCAGCAGCCCGGGACTAGCGGGAGCGGGGCCGCGGGAGCAGTACTTC,CASSPGLAGAGPREQYF
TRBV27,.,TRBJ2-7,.,TGTGCCAGCAGTTTATGGGCTAGCACGGGGGACGAGCAGTACTTC,CASSLWASTGDEQYF
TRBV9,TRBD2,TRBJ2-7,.,TGTGCCAGCAGCCCTAGCGGGAATTTCCACGAGCAGTACTTC,CASSPSGNFHEQYF
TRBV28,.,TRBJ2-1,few,TGTGCCAGCAGTTACGAGGGCTACAATGAGCAGTTCTTC,CASSYEGYNEQFF
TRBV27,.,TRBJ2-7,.,TGTGCCAGCAGTCCGACTGCAACCTACGAGCAGTACTTC,CASSPTATYEQYF
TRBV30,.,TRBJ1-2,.,TGTGTATATGGTGGGGGGATTAACTATGGCTACACCTTC,CVYGGGINYGYTF
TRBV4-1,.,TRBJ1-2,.,TGCGCCAGCAGCCAAGTTTCAGCTGGCTACACCTTC,CASSQVSAGYTF
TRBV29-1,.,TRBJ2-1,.,TGCAGCGTTGAAGAGGAGAGAGCTGCAGGGTGGAAGGATGAGCAGTTCTTC,CSVEEERAAGWKDEQFF
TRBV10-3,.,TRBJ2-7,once,TGTGCCATCAGTGAGGGAACGAAGAGTCCCAAGGACGAGCAGTACTTC,CAISEGTKSPKDEQYF
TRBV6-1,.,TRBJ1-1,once,TGTGCCAGCAGCTCTTCCCGGGAAAGGGAAGCTTTCTTT,CASSSSREREAFF
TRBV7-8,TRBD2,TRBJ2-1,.,TGTGCCAGCAGCTTTATAGCAGGTCTAGCGGGAGCGGACCACAATGAGCAGTTCTTC,CASSFIAGLAGADHNEQFF
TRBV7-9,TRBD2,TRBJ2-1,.,TGTGCCAGCAGCTTAGGAGAGCGGGATAAAAATGAGCAGTTCTTC,CASSLGERDKNEQFF
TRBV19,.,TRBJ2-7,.,TGTGCCAGTAGCGTGACAGGTTACGAGCAGTACTTC,CASSVTGYEQYF
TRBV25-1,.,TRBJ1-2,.,TGTGCCAGCAGGGCCGAGGTGGGCTACACCTTC,CASRAEVGYTF
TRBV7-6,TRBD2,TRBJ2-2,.,TGTGCCAGCAGCCCAACTAGCGGGACAAGCACCGGGGAGCTGTTTTTT,CASSPTSGTSTGELFF
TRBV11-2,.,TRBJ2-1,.,TGTGCCAGCAGCGTGGGGGGCGCCCAGCAGTTCTTC,CASSVGGAQQFF
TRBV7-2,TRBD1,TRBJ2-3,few,TGTGCCAGCAGTAGGCAGGGGGCGGCAGATACGCAGTATTTT,CASSRQGAADTQYF
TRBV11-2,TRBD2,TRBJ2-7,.,TGTGCCAGCAGCTTAGAAGCGTCTAGCGGGAAATACGAGCAGTACTTC,CASSLEASSGKYEQYF
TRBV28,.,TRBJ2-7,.,TGTGCCAGCAGTCCCCATTCCTACGAGCAGTACTTC,CASSPHSYEQYF
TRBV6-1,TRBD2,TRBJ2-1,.,TGTGCCAGCCCCGCGACTAGCGGGCACAATGAGCAGTTCTTC,CASPATSGHNEQFF
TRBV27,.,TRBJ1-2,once,TGTGCCAGCAGTCCCTTTGGAGGGACCTATGGCTACACCTTC,CASSPFGGTYGYTF
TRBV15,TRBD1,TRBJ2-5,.,TGTGCCACCAGCACGGGACAGGGGCAAGAGACCCAGTACTTC,CATSTGQGQETQYF
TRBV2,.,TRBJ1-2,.,TGTGCCAGCGTCAGTCATGGCTACACCTTC,CASVSHGYTF
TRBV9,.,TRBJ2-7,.,TGTGCCAGCAGCGGACTCAATTCCTACGAGCAGTACTTC,CASSGLNSYEQYF
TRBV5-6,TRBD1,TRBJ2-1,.,TGTGCCAGCAGCCAAGGACAGGGGAGACACAATGAGCAGTTCTTC,CASSQGQGRHNEQFF
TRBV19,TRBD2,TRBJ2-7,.,TGTGCCAGTTCCCCTGCTAGCGGGAGTGGCGAGCAGTACTTC,CASSPASGSGEQYF
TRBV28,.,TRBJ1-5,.,TGTGCCAGCAGTAGCGGACAGCCCCAGCATTTT,CASSSGQPQHF
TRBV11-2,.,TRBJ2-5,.,TGTGCCAGCAGCTTAGATTGGCCGGTACAAGAGACCCAGTACTTC,CASSLDWPVQETQYF
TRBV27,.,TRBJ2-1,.,TGTGCCAGCCGCCAGGGGTATGAGCAGTTCTTC,CASRQGYEQFF
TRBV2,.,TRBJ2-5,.,TGTGCCAGGGAAGGGACACAAGAGACCCAGTACTTC,CAREGTQETQYF
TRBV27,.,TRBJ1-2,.,TGTGCCAGCAGTTTAAACCCCCACGGGGCTAACTATGGCTACACCTTC,CASSLNPHGANYGYTF
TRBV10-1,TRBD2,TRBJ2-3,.,TGCGCCACTAGTAGCGGGAACCTCACCACAGATACGCAGTATTTT,CATSSGNLTTDTQYF
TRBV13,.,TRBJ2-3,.,TGTGCCAGCAGCTTAGTCCGTAATACGCAGTATTTT,CASSLVRNTQYF
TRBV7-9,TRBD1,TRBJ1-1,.,TGTGCCAGCAGCCATACCAGGGGGCGCTGGGACGAAGGTGAAGCTTTCTTT,CASSHTRGRWDEGEAFF
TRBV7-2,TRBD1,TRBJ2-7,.,TGTGCCAGCAGCGACCTACGGGACAGGGGAGAGCAGTACTTC,CASSDLRDRGEQYF
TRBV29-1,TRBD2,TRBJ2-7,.,TGCAGCGTTTCGACTAGCGGAACCCCCTACGAGCAGTACTTC,CSVSTSGTPYEQYF
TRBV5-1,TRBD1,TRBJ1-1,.,TGCGCCAGCAGCTTAACGACAGGGGGATTCACTGAAGCTTTCTTT,CASSLTTGGFTEAFF
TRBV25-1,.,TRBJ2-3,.,TGTGCCAGCAGTGTCATCACAGGTACAGATACGCAGTATTTT,CASSVITGTDTQYF